This T cell receptor beta chain was retrieved from a study of long-term antiretroviral therapy in people with HIV. V was pared by 2 bases and J by 5 bases, with 3 bases of the junction left unmatched. The CDR3 is made up of 15 amino acids. Germline CDR1 SGDLS, CDR2 YYNGEE. Sequencing used immunoSEQ v3.0 at survey level. Profiling relied on immunoSEQ multiplex PCR, and the TCRdb table lists in-frame clones only, not all of them. The table shows some 25,000 clones, with 85% to 90% occurring only once. This clone has a single count. Each sample contained 1-10 million cryopreserved PBMC, thawed before DNA extraction.

V is TRBV9 and J is TRBJ2-1; TRBD2 agrees at 11 bases. The clonotype comes from a man younger than 40 with HIV. The specimen was unsorted PBMCs, collected more than 4.3 years after starting antiretroviral therapy. The CDR3 sequence: CASSVSGGVNNEQFF. As DNA, the CDR3 is TGTGCCAGCAGCGTTAGCGGGGGGGTTAACAATGAGCAGTTCTTC.